This T cell receptor (beta chain) was obtained from a study of vaccination and CD4 T cells after COVID-19. For the study at large: Recovered patients in the cohort numbered six men and four women, two of them Hispanic. Controls had a CEFX pool, an HIV-1 Nef pool, or no peptide added.

Cultured CD4+ T cells had their DNA profiled by the Oncomine TCR Beta short-read assay. TCRdb reprocessed the PCR reads via MiXCR and lists one record per CDR3 protein. The repertoire has roughly 17,000 distinct CDR3 sequences, approximately 54% of them found once; the top ten carry under 14%. Turning to this clonotype: As yet, its antigen is unknown.

This CDR3 has 14 residues. Germline V gene sequence: CDR1 SGHNT, CDR2 YENEEA. V lost 5 bases to trimming and J lost 8 bases; unmatched junction nucleotides: 10. Treatment reported: roughly nine-day PBMC culture with coronavirus spike peptide pools or control peptides (ViraFEST assay). The rearrangement links TRBV11-3 to TRBJ2-3; 7 nucleotides line up with TRBD2. This clonotype originated in a human donor who had recovered from COVID-19. Sequencing was done on a sample of CD4+ T cells from blood, cultured in vitro. The CDR3: CASSPRLTSVTQYF. The CDR3 DNA is TGTGCCAGCAGCCCTCGACTAACTAGCGTTACGCAGTATTTT.